The 24 T cell receptor beta chains reported below all come from one sample, sequenced in a study of early T cells in non-severe SARS-CoV-2 infection. TCRdb reanalysed the 5' RACE reads using MiXCR and keeps one entry per CDR3 protein. This table has 80,000 or so distinct CDR3 sequences, roughly 13% appearing once. The specimen was whole blood. The origin of the receptors is an adult who was a healthcare worker with PCR-confirmed SARS-CoV-2 infection or an uninfected control (not recorded which).

This chain connects TRBV11-2 to TRBJ1-4; perhaps TRBD1 as D (5 bases). The CDR3 has 13 residues. V was pared by 2 bases and J by 15 bases, with 16 bases between. CDR1 SGHAT and CDR2 FQNNGV come from the germline V gene. As DNA, the CDR3 is TGTGCCAGCAGCTTATCCGGGGGACCCGAGGTGTTTTTT. It is translated as CASSLSGGPEVFF.

J is TRBJ2-3 and V is TRBV29-1, with unresolved D. This CDR3 spans 11 amino acids. CDR1 is SQVTM, CDR2 ANQGSEA, per germline. V was cut by 6 bases and J by 6 bases, with 10 bases left in between. CDR3 sequence reads: CSVPPRDTQYF. In nucleotides, the CDR3 is TGCAGCGTGCCCCCGCGTGATACGCAGTATTTT.

In this sample, this clonotype turned up many times. The genes are TRBV29-1 and TRBJ2-5; D uncertain. V lost 3 bases, J lost 1 base, and 9 bases lay in between. Germline V gene data show CDR1 as SQVTM and CDR2 as ANQGSEA. The CDR3 covers 13 residues. The CDR3 DNA reads TGCAGCGTTGAGGACGGGTTCCAAGAGACCCAGTACTTC. Amino acids: CSVEDGFQETQYF.

This chain joins TRBV29-1 and TRBJ1-2, with unresolved D. This CDR3 has 11 residues. The V and J ends lost 6 bases and 1 base respectively, with 6 bases between them. CDR1 and CDR2 from the germline V gene are SQVTM and ANQGSEA. The DNA for the CDR3 is TGCAGCGTGAGGGTTAACTATGGCTACACCTTC. Translated: CSVRVNYGYTF.

V usage is TRBV7-2 and J usage is TRBJ1-5, with unresolved D. Germline assignment: CDR1 SGHTA and CDR2 FQGNSA. This CDR3 spans 16 amino acids. The V and J ends lost 3 bases and 1 base respectively, with 13 bases between them. For the CDR3, the DNA is TGTGCCAGCAGCTTCGGTGGCCCGATAAGCAATCAGCCCCAGCATTTT. Its translation is CASSFGGPISNQPQHF.

This chain connects TRBV20-1 to TRBJ2-5; tentatively, D is TRBD2 (6 bases). There are 13 residues in the CDR3. Germline V gene data show CDR1 as DFQATT and CDR2 as SNEGSKA (reference sequence). V was shortened by 4 bases and J by 4 bases, with 13 bases between the two germline ends. CDR3 in DNA: TGCAGTGCTACTTCCTCGGGGGTAGAGACCCAGTACTTC. Translating it yields CSATSSGVETQYF.

This clonotype has a handful of counts. The CDR3 loop reads CASSLAGFNSPLHF. CDR3 coding DNA: TGCGCCAGCAGCTTGGCAGGCTTTAATTCACCCCTCCACTTT. This chain uses TRBV5-1 with TRBJ1-6; no reliable D call. V gave up 0 bases and J gave up 6 bases, with 7 bases separating them. Germline V CDR1 and CDR2: SGHRS, YFSETQ. The CDR3 spans 14 residues.

This clonotype was seen only a few times. The chain has TRBV3-1 and TRBJ1-2; the match to TRBD1 covers 10 bases. The CDR3 loop spans 15 amino acids. The germline V gene has CDR1 LGHDT and CDR2 YNNKEL (reference sequence). V shed 0 bases, J shed 6 bases, and the junction held 4 bases outside the gene matches. CDR3 DNA sequence: TGTGCCAGCAGCCAAGATGGACAGGGGGGGCATGGCTACACCTTC. Amino acids: CASSQDGQGGHGYTF. Using reference TRBV3-1 and TRBJ1-2 for the parts outside the CDR3, the full variable domain is DTAVSQTPKYLVTQMGNDKSIKCEQNLGHDTMYWYKQDSKKFLKIMFSYNNKELIINETVPNRFSPKSPDKAHLNLHINSLELGDSAVYFCASSQDGQGGHGYTFGSGTRLTVV.

This clonotype was detected only a few times. The chain employs TRBV6-1 and TRBJ2-1; 9 nucleotides line up with TRBD2. Trimming at V came to 6 bases and at J to 6 bases, leaving 9 bases not matched to a gene. The CDR3 extends over 15 amino acids. In germline, CDR1 is MNHNS, CDR2 SASEGT. CDR3 protein: CASRGSGTSSNEQFF. DNA of the CDR3: TGTGCCAGCAGAGGATCCGGGACTAGCTCCAATGAGCAGTTCTTC.

This clonotype was observed at least ten times. The V gene is TRBV18, the J gene TRBJ1-5; no definite D call. CDR3 length equals 14 residues. The V end was cut by 1 base, the J end by 0 bases, with 4 bases between. Germline-derived CDR1 and CDR2 are KGHSH and LQKENI. The CDR3 nucleotides are TGTGCCAGCTCACCACAAAATAGCAATCAGCCCCAGCATTTT. It yields the protein CASSPQNSNQPQHF.

Many counts were recorded for this clonotype. The V gene is TRBV10-2, the J gene TRBJ2-1, with D perhaps matching TRBD2 (6 bases). The germline V gene encodes CDR1 WSHSY and CDR2 SAAADI. The CDR3 has 13 residues. V was cut by 8 bases and J by 10 bases, with 18 bases left in between. The CDR3 nucleotides read TGCGCCAGCGCGGGACGGGCTTTATGGGAGCAGTTCTTC. It specifies CASAGRALWEQFF.

This clonotype was counted at least ten times. The V and J genes are TRBV12-3 or TRBV12-4 and TRBJ1-1; the D gene is possibly TRBD1 (5 bases). The CDR3 has 15 amino acids. Trimming cost V 0 bases and J 4 bases, with 12 bases left between them. The CDR3 DNA sequence: TGTGCCAGCAGTTTAGCGGGGTTGGGGCCCACTGAAGCTTTCTTT. Its protein product is CASSLAGLGPTEAFF.

This clonotype was observed at least ten times. This chain uses TRBV20-1 with TRBJ1-5, with 8 bases identical to TRBD1. Trimming removed 6 bases from V and 7 bases from J; junction bases left unmatched: 11. The CDR3 consists of 14 residues. The germline gives CDR1 DFQATT, CDR2 SNEGSKA (reference sequence). CDR3 coding DNA: TGCAGTGCCACGGGACAGGATTTCGGCCAGCCCCAGCATTTT. Translated: CSATGQDFGQPQHF.

The chain uses TRBV20-1 and TRBJ1-3; possibly TRBD1 for D (5 bases). The CDR3 loop spans 15 amino acids. The V end was cut by 3 bases, the J end by 0 bases, with 12 bases between. Germline CDR1 is DFQATT and CDR2 is SNEGSKA (reference sequence). CDR3 amino acids: CSARGPRDSGNTIYF. The CDR3 bases are TGCAGTGCTAGGGGCCCCAGGGACTCTGGAAACACCATATATTTT.

This clonotype was recorded a few times. The chain recombines TRBV7-8 with TRBJ1-3; D is unresolved. Germline CDR1 reads SGHVS; CDR2 reads FQNEAQ. The CDR3 extends over 14 amino acids. V lost 6 bases and J lost 4, with 13 bases in between. The CDR3 protein is CASRAGRTGNTIYF. Written as DNA, the CDR3 is TGTGCCAGCAGGGCCGGACGGACCGGAAACACCATATATTTT. Full variable domain (rest looked up from reference TRBV7-8 and TRBJ1-3): GAGVSQSPRYKVAKRGQDVALRCDPISGHVSLFWYQQALGQGPEFLTYFQNEAQLDKSGLPSDRFFAERPEGSVSTLKIQRTQQEDSAVYLCASRAGRTGNTIYFGEGSWLTVV.

This clonotype was detected a few times. The chain combines TRBV30 with TRBJ1-3; the D is unclear. Trimming left V 4 bases short and J 0 bases short, with 10 bases between. Per germline, CDR1 GTSNPN and CDR2 SVGIG (reference sequence). This CDR3 is 14 amino acids long. The CDR3 DNA reads as TGTGCCTGGACCGGACGCCCCTCTGGAAACACCATATATTTT. Its translation: CAWTGRPSGNTIYF.

This clonotype showed up many times. The V and J genes are TRBV29-1 and TRBJ2-7; tentative D call: TRBD1 (6 bases). Germline lookup yields CDR1 SQVTM and CDR2 ANQGSEA. Trimming removed 4 bases from V and 2 bases from J, with 9 bases in between. This CDR3 has 12 amino acids. CDR3 sequence: CSVGGTPYEQYF. CDR3 coding DNA: TGCAGCGTTGGAGGGACACCCTACGAGCAGTACTTC.

The sample holds many counts of this clonotype. The V gene is TRBV11-2, the J gene TRBJ2-7, with D tentatively TRBD1 (5 bases). V was shortened by 4 bases and J by 5 bases, with 15 bases between the two germline ends. The length of the CDR3 is 14 residues. Germline-derived CDR1 and CDR2 are SGHAT and FQNNGV. CDR3 region: CASSSEQGSHEQYF. The CDR3 nucleotides are TGTGCCAGCAGCTCCGAGCAGGGTTCCCACGAGCAGTACTTC.

Turning to this clonotype: Germline is not matched at one junction end, which may reflect a read error. DNA of the CDR3: TGTGCCAGCAGCATTAGGGTGTCTAGGCAGGGCGGAAACTATGGTTACACCTTC. This codes for CASSIRVSRQGGNYGYTF. This chain uses TRBV9 with TRBJ1-2; tentative D call: TRBD1 (5 bases). The CDR3 loop spans 18 amino acids. Germline CDR1 reads SGDLS; CDR2 reads YYNGEE. Drawing the rest from reference TRBV9 and TRBJ1-2, the complete variable domain is DSGVTQTPKHLITATGQRVTLRCSPRSGDLSVYWYQQSLDQGLQFLIQYYNGEERAKGNILERFSAQQFPDLHSELNLSSLELGDSALYFCASSIRVSRQGGNYGYTFGSGTRLTVV.

The rearrangement joins TRBV20-1 to TRBJ2-5, with D perhaps given as TRBD1 or TRBD2 (6 bases each). The CDR3 contains 14 residues. The ends were cut back, 3 bases at V and 1 base at J, with 12 bases in the middle. Germline V lookup: CDR1 DFQATT, CDR2 SNEGSKA (reference sequence). CDR3 loop: CSARGRGLQETQYF. The CDR3 DNA sequence: TGCAGTGCTAGGGGACGGGGGCTCCAAGAGACCCAGTACTTC.

This clonotype was observed at least ten times. This chain connects TRBV21-1 to TRBJ1-1. TRBV21-1 is designated a pseudogene. There are 18 residues in the CDR3. CDR3 coding DNA: TGTGCCAGTACCCCCCCGGCCGCATCGGAAGGGCAGAACACTGAAGCTTTCTTT. This gives the protein CASTPPAASEGQNTEAFF.

In this sample, this clonotype turned up many times. The chain carries TRBV2 and TRBJ2-5, with D hard to call. With 8 bases removed from V and 2 bases from J, the gap between germline ends came to 6 bases. Germline-derived CDR1 and CDR2 are SNHLY and FYNNEI. This CDR3 is 11 amino acids long. The CDR3 nucleotides are TGTGCCAGCGCTCAACAAGAGACCCAGTACTTC. Its translation is CASAQQETQYF.

In this sample, this clonotype turned up many times. This chain connects TRBV24-1 to TRBJ2-5; D is perhaps TRBD1 (5 bases). Trimming pared 2 bases from V and 3 bases from J, leaving 12 bases between. The CDR3 runs to 15 residues. CDR1 is KGHDR, CDR2 SFDVKD, per germline. The CDR3 here is CATSDSPLTEETQYF. The DNA for the CDR3 is TGTGCCACCAGTGATTCCCCATTGACAGAAGAGACCCAGTACTTC.

This clonotype was counted many times. The chain couples TRBV20-1 to TRBJ1-2; TRBD1 matches at 9 bases. The CDR3 length is 14 residues. CDR1 and CDR2 (germline): DFQATT, SNEGSKA (reference sequence). Unmatched junction bases numbered 5, after V lost 4 bases and J lost 2 bases. CDR3 amino acids: CSATNRGRNYGYTF. The CDR3, as DNA: TGCAGTGCTACCAACAGGGGGCGGAACTATGGCTACACCTTC.